Each of the 32 T cell receptor beta chains below was sequenced from the same sample in a study of T cells in localized non-small cell lung cancer. TCRdb's copy holds only in-frame clones and misses some; the assay was immunoSEQ multiplex PCR. In the table there are 41,000 or so clones, approximately 91% of which are singletons. Sequenced material: peripheral blood, taken before any cancer treatment. Receptor source: a female donor of 60 years or more with stage I squamous cell lung carcinoma.

The V gene is TRBV7-3, the J gene TRBJ2-7, with 8 bases that match TRBD2. CDR1 is SGHTA, CDR2 FQGTGA, per germline. The junction had 8 bases not matched to a gene; V was cut back by 5 bases and J by 2 bases. The CDR3 runs to 15 residues. CDR3 bases: TGTGCCAGCAGCCAAATAGCGGGAAAAACCTACGAGCAGTACTTC. Encoded protein: CASSQIAGKTYEQYF.

For the CDR3, the DNA is TGCAGCGTTGGGACGGTGAATGAAAAACTGTTTTTT. It codes for CSVGTVNEKLFF. The chain carries TRBV29-1 and TRBJ1-4; D not resolved. This CDR3 has 12 residues. Germline CDR1 and CDR2: SQVTM and ANQGSEA. Trimming left V 4 bases short and J 5 bases short, with 8 bases between. Full variable domain (outside the CDR3, taken from reference TRBV29-1 and TRBJ1-4): SAVISQKPSRDICQRGTSLTIQCQVDSQVTMMFWYRQQPGQSLTLIATANQGSEATYESGFVIDKFPISRPNLTFSTLTVSNMSPEDSSIYLCSVGTVNEKLFFGSGTQLSVL.

This chain uses TRBV21-1 with TRBJ2-7; the table's D call TRBD2 went unverified against the DNA. TRBV21-1 is reported as a pseudogene. CDR3 length: 19 residues. CDR3: CASSLTPLAGEKDLYEQYF. The CDR3 nucleotides read TGTGCCAGCAGCCTCACCCCCCTAGCGGGAGAAAAAGATCTCTACGAGCAGTACTTC.

The chain joins TRBV18 to TRBJ1-5; 7 bases map to TRBD1. This CDR3 comprises 16 residues. The germline gives CDR1 KGHSH, CDR2 LQKENI. V shed 2 bases, J shed 4 bases, and the junction held 8 bases outside the gene matches. This CDR3 is CASSPEGQSTNQPQHF. CDR3 sequence (DNA): TGTGCCAGCTCACCAGAGGGACAGTCAACAAATCAGCCCCAGCATTTT.

CDR3 sequence reads: CASSPQTGTGELFF. The CDR3, as DNA: TGTGCCAGCAGCCCCCAGACAGGAACCGGGGAGCTGTTTTTT. The V and J genes are TRBV7-2 and TRBJ2-2, with TRBD1 as a possible D gene (6 bases). V lost 5 bases, J lost 5 bases, and 12 bases lay in between. CDR1 and CDR2 (germline): SGHTA, FQGNSA. The CDR3 extends over 14 amino acids. The full variable domain, in which reference TRBV7-2 and TRBJ2-2 provide the parts outside the CDR3, is GAGVSQSPSNKVTEKGKDVELRCDPISGHTALYWYRQSLGQGLEFLIYFQGNSAPDKSGLPSDRFSAERTGGSVSTLTIQRTQQEDSAVYLCASSPQTGTGELFFGEGSRLTVL.

This clone was found once. V gene TRBV11-2 combines with J gene TRBJ1-2; a possible D gene is TRBD1 (6 bases). The V and J ends lost 4 bases and 7 bases respectively, with 19 bases between them. Germline V gene data show CDR1 as SGHAT and CDR2 as FQNNGV. This CDR3 spans 15 amino acids. The CDR3 region has the DNA TGTGCCAGCAGCTGGGACAAGGGGCCAGGGTCTGGCTACACCTTC. It codes for CASSWDKGPGSGYTF.

The J gene is TRBJ2-1, the V gene TRBV7-2; D is unresolved. The CDR3 sequence is 15 residues long. From germline, CDR1 is SGHTA and CDR2 FQGNSA. V was pared by 4 bases and J by 2 bases, with 12 bases between. The CDR3 here is CASSSRDKTYNEQFF. For the CDR3, the DNA is TGTGCCAGCAGCTCTAGAGACAAAACCTACAATGAGCAGTTCTTC.

The genes are TRBV5-1 and TRBJ2-2; tentatively, D is TRBD2 (6 bases). The CDR3 consists of 15 residues. Germline V CDR1 and CDR2: SGHRS, YFSETQ. Trimming cost V 4 bases and J 7 bases, with 17 bases left between them. In DNA, the CDR3 is TGCGCCAGCAGCCAAGACGGGAGCGCCCACGGGGAGCTGTTTTTT. Its translation is CASSQDGSAHGELFF.

The V gene is TRBV19, the J gene TRBJ1-1; unclear D gene. Germline CDR1 and CDR2: LNHDA and SQIVND (reference sequence). V was clipped by 5 bases and J by 1 base, with 8 bases between them. This CDR3 is built from 13 residues. CDR3 nucleotide sequence: TGTGCCAGTAGTGCTAAGACGAACACTGAAGCTTTCTTT. This sequence encodes CASSAKTNTEAFF.

The chain joins TRBV7-8 to TRBJ2-7; 7 bases are a match to TRBD2. The length of the CDR3 is 17 residues. CDR1 is SGHVS and CDR2 is FQNEAQ in the germline V gene. The V and J ends lost 1 base and 0 bases, in that order; junction bases with no gene match: 9. The CDR3 DNA is TGTGCCAGCAGCTTAGTCGTAAGCGGGATCAGCTCCTACGAGCAGTACTTC. Amino acids: CASSLVVSGISSYEQYF.

V is TRBV12-5 and J is TRBJ2-2, with D perhaps TRBD2 (6 bases). The length of the CDR3 is 15 residues. Trimming removed 3 bases at V and 5 bases at J, with 13 bases between. CDR1 and CDR2 from the germline V gene are LGHNT and FRNRAP. In DNA form, the CDR3 reads TGTGCTAGTGGTTTCCTTACAGCGGGTACCGGGGAGCTGTTTTTT. Encoded protein: CASGFLTAGTGELFF.

The V gene is TRBV6-5, the J gene TRBJ2-7; 7 nucleotides align to TRBD1. V lost 2 bases, J lost 7 bases, and 8 bases stayed unmatched. The CDR3 totals 14 residues. The germline V gene encodes CDR1 MNHEY and CDR2 SVGAGI. CDR3 DNA: TGTGCCAGCAGTTACGACAGGGTCAGCCCGGAGCAGTACTTC. It yields the protein CASSYDRVSPEQYF.

V gene TRBV6-1 combines with J gene TRBJ1-2, with D hard to call. The CDR3 consists of 12 residues. V was clipped by 1 base and J by 4 bases, with 4 bases between them. Germline V lookup: CDR1 MNHNS, CDR2 SASEGT. CDR3 protein: CASSEGGYGYTF. CDR3 coding DNA: TGTGCCAGCAGTGAAGGGGGCTATGGCTACACCTTC.

This clone showed up just a few times. The CDR3 coding sequence is TGTGCCAGCGTCGGGTATGGCGGGAGGTCGGACGAGCAGTACTTC. Translating it yields CASVGYGGRSDEQYF. The chain links TRBV6-5 to TRBJ2-7; 8 bases align to TRBD2. The CDR3 is made up of 15 amino acids. CDR1 is MNHEY and CDR2 is SVGAGI in the germline V gene. The junction had 14 bases not matched to a gene; V was cut back by 8 bases and J by 5 bases.

The genes are TRBV19 and TRBJ2-1, with 12 bases that match TRBD2. The CDR3 loop spans 16 amino acids. Germline assignment: CDR1 LNHDA and CDR2 SQIVND (reference sequence). V was clipped by 3 bases and J by 8 bases; unmatched bases: 8. CDR3 in DNA: TGTGCCAGTAGTATCCGTTCTAGCGGGAGGGCGGATGAGCAGTTCTTC. Protein: CASSIRSSGRADEQFF.

The chain is built from TRBV19 and TRBJ2-2; D unresolved. CDR3 size: 13 residues. CDR1 LNHDA and CDR2 SQIVND come from the germline V gene (reference sequence). V lost 7 bases and J lost 1, with 7 bases in between. The CDR3 sequence is CASTLRNTGELFF. CDR3 bases: TGTGCCAGTACCCTTCGGAACACCGGGGAGCTGTTTTTT.

The chain is built from TRBV19 and TRBJ1-1; 7 bases match TRBD1. Germline V gene lookup returns CDR1 LNHDA and CDR2 SQIVND (reference sequence). The V segment lost 1 base and the J segment 1 base; nucleotides outside the gene matches: 0. The CDR3 covers 14 residues. CDR3 residues: CASSIAGGNTEAFF. CDR3 nucleotides: TGTGCCAGTAGTATAGCAGGGGGGAACACTGAAGCTTTCTTT.

This clone was observed once. The gene calls are TRBV7-3 and TRBJ2-1; TRBD2 agrees at 14 bases. The germline V gene has CDR1 SGHTA and CDR2 FQGTGA. The CDR3 loop spans 15 amino acids. V shed 5 bases, J shed 5 bases, and the junction held 2 bases outside the gene matches. The CDR3 DNA follows: TGTGCCAGCAGCCGACTAGCGGGAGGGCACAATGAGCAGTTCTTC. Its protein product is CASSRLAGGHNEQFF.

The V gene is TRBV4-3, the J gene TRBJ1-1; no clear D gene. The length of the CDR3 is 13 residues. From germline, CDR1 is LGHNA and CDR2 YSLEER. V was trimmed by 1 base and J by 2 bases, leaving 5 bases between them. The CDR3 DNA is TGCGCCAGCAGCCAAGGCAGTAACACTGAAGCTTTCTTT. It specifies CASSQGSNTEAFF.

The chain has TRBV6-4 and TRBJ2-1, with D maybe TRBD2 (6 bases). V was trimmed by 4 bases and J by 4 bases, leaving 17 bases between them. The CDR3 loop spans 16 amino acids. Germline assignment: CDR1 MRHNA and CDR2 SNTAGT. This CDR3 reads CASSGYTGVGYNEQFF. CDR3 DNA sequence: TGTGCCAGCAGTGGTTATACGGGAGTAGGGTACAATGAGCAGTTCTTC.

Turning to this clone: This same CDR3 is encoded by further DNA sequences in the sample. The CDR3 sequence is CASSQGGLAGVGTGELFF. CDR3 nucleotides: TGCGCCAGCAGCCAAGGGGGCCTAGCGGGAGTCGGCACCGGGGAGCTGTTTTTT. The genes are TRBV4-1 and TRBJ2-2; 10 positions agree with TRBD2. V lost 1 base to trimming and J lost 4 bases; unmatched junction nucleotides: 9. The CDR3 covers 18 residues. Germline V lookup: CDR1 MGHRA, CDR2 YSYEKL.

As to this clone: At one end, the junction sequence differs from germline, possibly due to a read error. This chain uses TRBV7-3 with TRBJ2-3; no firm D call. Germline V gene data show CDR1 as SGHTA and CDR2 as FQGTGA. CDR3 length equals 15 residues. The CDR3 nucleotides are TGTGCCAGCAGCCTAACGGCTACGCGCACAGATACGCAGTATTTT. Residues: CASSLTATRTDTQYF.

The chain employs TRBV7-2 and TRBJ2-1; no clear D gene. The V gene's germline CDR1 is SGHTA and CDR2 FQGNSA. The V end was cut by 4 bases, the J end by 8 bases, with 15 bases between. The CDR3 is made up of 14 amino acids. The CDR3 bases are TGTGCCAGCAGCTCCCCCACGCCGGGCTATGAGCAGTTCTTC. Translated, it gives CASSSPTPGYEQFF.

Only a few counts were recorded for this clone. The V gene is TRBV19, the J gene TRBJ2-7; no clear D. CDR1 and CDR2 from the germline V gene are LNHDA and SQIVND (reference sequence). This CDR3 contains 13 residues. Trimming left V 5 bases short and J 2 bases short, with 10 bases between. The CDR3 DNA reads TGTGCCAGTAGTCCTGACACAGCCTACGAGCAGTACTTC. It encodes CASSPDTAYEQYF.

This rearrangement joins TRBV30 to TRBJ2-2, with 7 bases aligning to TRBD2. The CDR3 has 15 residues. V lost 8 bases, J lost 1 base, and 10 bases stayed unmatched. Germline CDR1 GTSNPN, CDR2 SVGIG (reference sequence). The CDR3 region has the DNA TGTGCCGAGGAGGTAGCGGGTTTGAACACCGGGGAGCTGTTTTTT. It translates to CAEEVAGLNTGELFF.

The J gene is TRBJ1-2, the V gene TRBV21-1. TRBV21-1 is a pseudogene segment. This CDR3 has 13 amino acids. In nucleotides, the CDR3 is TGTGCCAGCAGCAAGGTCGGGCCCTATGGCTACACCTTC. Amino acid sequence: CASSKVGPYGYTF.

The chain recombines TRBV2 with TRBJ2-7; 9 nucleotides line up with TRBD1. The CDR3 consists of 14 residues. Germline V CDR1 and CDR2: SNHLY, FYNNEI. Unmatched junction bases numbered 9, after V lost 6 bases and J lost 6 bases. DNA for the CDR3: TGTGCCAGCAGACCGGGACAGGGTTGGGTCGAGCAGTACTTC. It yields the protein CASRPGQGWVEQYF.

This rearrangement joins TRBV18 to TRBJ2-2; tentative D call: TRBD1 (6 bases). Germline CDR1 and CDR2: KGHSH and LQKENI. V lost 5 bases and J 0 bases, leaving 10 bases between the germline ends. This CDR3 is built from 15 residues. The CDR3 DNA sequence: TGTGCCAGCTCAAGGGACATCTCGAACACCGGGGAGCTGTTTTTT. It translates to CASSRDISNTGELFF.

V gene TRBV6-1 combines with J gene TRBJ1-4; D is unclear. V lost 8 bases to trimming and J lost 8 bases, with 9 bases between them. From germline, CDR1 is MNHNS and CDR2 SASEGT. The CDR3 consists of 11 residues. The CDR3 sequence is CASWTGEKLFF. The CDR3 DNA follows: TGTGCCAGCTGGACCGGAGAAAAACTGTTTTTT.

V is TRBV6-4 and J is TRBJ2-3, with 11 bases matching TRBD1. Germline assignment: CDR1 MRHNA and CDR2 SNTAGT. The CDR3 length is 15 residues. J was trimmed by 6 bases and V by 6 bases; bases with no gene match: 8. The CDR3 DNA follows: TGTGCCAGCAGCATTGCCGGACAGGGGGCTGATACGCAGTATTTT. It encodes CASSIAGQGADTQYF.

The chain couples TRBV7-9 to TRBJ2-5; TRBD2 matches 10 bases. Trimming at V came to 5 bases and at J to 5 bases, leaving 8 bases not matched to a gene. The germline gives CDR1 SEHNR, CDR2 FQNEAQ (reference sequence). There are 15 residues in the CDR3. CDR3 coding DNA: TGTGCCAGCAGCCAACCAGCGGGAGGGGGGGAGACCCAGTACTTC. This translates into CASSQPAGGGETQYF.

This rearrangement joins TRBV5-1 to TRBJ1-1; 10 positions agree with TRBD1. The V segment lost 4 bases and the J segment 6 bases; nucleotides outside the gene matches: 9. The CDR3 sequence is 15 residues long. Germline CDR1 is SGHRS and CDR2 is YFSETQ. CDR3: CASSADRGLVAEAFF. In DNA, the CDR3 is TGCGCCAGCAGCGCCGACAGGGGGCTGGTCGCTGAAGCTTTCTTT.